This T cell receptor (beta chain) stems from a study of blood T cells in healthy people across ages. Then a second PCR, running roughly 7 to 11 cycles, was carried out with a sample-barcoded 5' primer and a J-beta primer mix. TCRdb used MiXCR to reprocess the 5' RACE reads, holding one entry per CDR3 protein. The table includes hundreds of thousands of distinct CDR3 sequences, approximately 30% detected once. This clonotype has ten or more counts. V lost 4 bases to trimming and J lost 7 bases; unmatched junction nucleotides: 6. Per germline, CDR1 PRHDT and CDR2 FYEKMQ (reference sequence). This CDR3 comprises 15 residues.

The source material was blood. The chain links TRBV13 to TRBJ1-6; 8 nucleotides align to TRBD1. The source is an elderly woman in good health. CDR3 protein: CASSYRTGPNSPLHF. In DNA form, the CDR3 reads TGTGCCAGCAGCTACCGGACAGGGCCCAATTCACCCCTCCACTTT.